Shown below are 23 T cell receptor beta chains from a single sample sequenced in a study of blood T cell repertoires in COVID-19. Some clones are missing from TCRdb's copy, which holds only in-frame ones; the method was immunoSEQ multiplex PCR. The sample yields 250,000 or so clones, almost 85% seen once. The sample consisted of peripheral blood. These receptors were collected from a man aged 50 or older with acute or convalescent COVID-19.

The V gene is TRBV5-1, the J gene TRBJ2-1; perhaps TRBD2 as D (6 bases). CDR3 length: 14 amino acids. CDR1 and CDR2 from the germline V gene are SGHRS and YFSETQ. The ends were cut back, 4 bases at V and 10 bases at J, with 18 bases in the middle. CDR3 amino acids: CASSVQGVGSEQFF. DNA for the CDR3: TGCGCCAGCAGCGTCCAGGGCGTCGGGAGCGAGCAGTTCTTC.

This sequence joins TRBV6-5 and TRBJ2-1; maybe TRBD2 (6 bases). The CDR3 has 15 residues. With 0 bases removed from V and 5 bases from J, the gap between germline ends came to 11 bases. Germline V lookup: CDR1 MNHEY, CDR2 SVGAGI. In nucleotides, the CDR3 is TGTGCCAGCAGTTACTCCCAGCGGGCCGACAATGAGCAGTTCTTC. Translating gives CASSYSQRADNEQFF.

This clone appeared once. The chain combines TRBV3-1 (or the pseudogene TRBV3-2) with TRBJ2-1, with TRBD2 matching 10 bases. The junction had 7 bases not matched to a gene; V was cut back by 1 base and J by 10 bases. The CDR3 runs to 15 residues. CDR1 is LGHDT, CDR2 YNNKEL, per germline (reference sequence). CDR3 coding DNA: TGTGCCAGCAGCCAAGGATATAGCGGGGGGTCCGAGCAGTTCTTC. It codes for CASSQGYSGGSEQFF.

V and J are TRBV7-9 and TRBJ2-7; 12 positions agree with TRBD1. Losses at the gene ends were 1 base for V and 2 bases for J; bases not matched to a gene: 9. The CDR3 covers 18 residues. The V gene's germline CDR1 is SEHNR and CDR2 FQNEAQ (reference sequence). The CDR3 DNA reads as TGTGCCAGCAGCTTAGGTGGAAGGTGGGACAGGGGGCCCTACGAGCAGTACTTC. The encoded protein is CASSLGGRWDRGPYEQYF.

This chain uses TRBV28 with TRBJ2-7; D may be TRBD2 (5 bases). Trimming shortened V by 2 bases and J by 2 bases, and 10 bases separated the two germline ends. CDR3 length equals 14 residues. Germline V CDR1 and CDR2: MDHEN, SYDVKM. The CDR3 reads CASSLGGSTYEQYF. The CDR3 DNA reads as TGTGCCAGCAGTTTAGGCGGGTCAACCTACGAGCAGTACTTC.

The rearrangement joins TRBV5-6 to TRBJ1-5, with a possible D match to TRBD1 (5 bases). This CDR3 is built from 14 residues. Trimming took 4 bases from V and 4 from J, leaving 12 bases between them. The V gene's germline CDR1 is SGHDT and CDR2 YYEEEE. The CDR3 DNA sequence: TGTGCCAGCAGCCAAGGACATCTAAATCAGCCCCAGCATTTT. This sequence encodes CASSQGHLNQPQHF.

The V gene is TRBV19, the J gene TRBJ2-5, with D unresolved. Deletions cut 1 base from V and 0 bases from J, with 6 bases between. This CDR3 spans 14 amino acids. Looked up from germline, CDR1 is LNHDA and CDR2 is SQIVND (reference sequence). The CDR3 DNA is TGTGCCAGTAGTATAGGAGACTACCAAGAGACCCAGTACTTC. Translated, it gives CASSIGDYQETQYF. Full variable domain (rest looked up from reference TRBV19 and TRBJ2-5): DGGITQSPKYLFRKEGQNVTLSCEQNLNHDAMYWYRQDPGQGLRLIYYSQIVNDFQKGDIAEGYSVSREKKESFPLTVTSAQKNPTAFYLCASSIGDYQETQYFGPGTRLLVL.

The chain recombines TRBV2 with TRBJ1-1; D is possibly TRBD1 (6 bases). Trimming removed 10 bases from V and 4 bases from J, with 19 bases in between. The CDR3 sequence is 14 residues long. Germline V CDR1 and CDR2: SNHLY, FYNNEI. The CDR3, as DNA: TGTGCCATCCGAACAGGGAGTAAAGGCACTGAAGCTTTCTTT. Translated, it gives CAIRTGSKGTEAFF. The full variable domain, in which reference TRBV2 and TRBJ1-1 provide the parts outside the CDR3, is EPEVTQTPSHQVTQMGQEVILRCVPISNHLYFYWYRQILGQKVEFLVSFYNNEISEKSEIFDDQFSVERPDGSNFTLKIRSTKLEDSAMYFCAIRTGSKGTEAFFGQGTRLTVV.

V and J are TRBV6-5 and TRBJ2-7, with 9 positions matching TRBD2. The germline V gene has CDR1 MNHEY and CDR2 SVGAGI. J was trimmed by 13 bases and V by 6 bases; bases with no gene match: 13. The CDR3 spans 13 residues. CDR3 sequence (DNA): TGTGCCAGCAGCTCTGGGGCGGGGGGGCAAACTTACTTC. Residues: CASSSGAGGQTYF.

The chain is built from TRBV4-1 and TRBJ1-2; D is ambiguous. Trimming removed 0 bases at V and 0 bases at J, with 5 bases between. The CDR3 runs 14 residues. From germline, CDR1 is MGHRA and CDR2 YSYEKL. The CDR3 spells CASSQDSANYGYTF. The DNA of the CDR3 is TGCGCCAGCAGCCAAGATTCAGCTAACTATGGCTACACCTTC.

This clone was seen just once. The chain combines TRBV4-1 with TRBJ1-3; D is unclear. Trimming cost V 4 bases and J 0 bases, with 7 bases left between them. The CDR3 covers 14 residues. Germline CDR1 MGHRA, CDR2 YSYEKL. CDR3 protein: CASSLEGSGNTIYF. As DNA, the CDR3 is TGCGCCAGCAGCCTCGAGGGCTCTGGAAACACCATATATTTT.

The chain is built from TRBV11-2 and TRBJ1-5; a weak D match, TRBD1 (6 bases). Trimming removed 1 base at V and 5 bases at J, with 9 bases between. The CDR3 covers 14 residues. Per germline, CDR1 SGHAT and CDR2 FQNNGV. The CDR3 DNA follows: TGTGCCAGCAGCTTAGGGGACACCCATCAGCCCCAGCATTTT. Its translation is CASSLGDTHQPQHF.

The J gene is TRBJ1-3, the V gene TRBV5-1; D possibly corresponds to TRBD1 (6 bases). The CDR3 runs 17 residues. Trimming stripped 7 bases from V and 4 bases from J, with 24 bases between. CDR1 is SGHRS and CDR2 is YFSETQ in the germline V gene. The CDR3 is CASGSNKGHGEGNTIYF. DNA of the CDR3: TGCGCCAGCGGGTCCAACAAGGGACATGGAGAAGGAAACACCATATATTTT. The full variable domain, in which reference TRBV5-1 and TRBJ1-3 provide the parts outside the CDR3, is KAGVTQTPRYLIKTRGQQVTLSCSPISGHRSVSWYQQTPGQGLQFLFEYFSETQRNKGNFPGRFSGRQFSNSRSEMNVSTLELGDSALYLCASGSNKGHGEGNTIYFGEGSWLTVV.

This clone was counted between two and nine times. The J gene is TRBJ1-5, the V gene TRBV19, with D maybe TRBD1 (6 bases). V lost 1 base and J 3 bases, leaving 10 bases between the germline ends. The germline V gene encodes CDR1 LNHDA and CDR2 SQIVND (reference sequence). CDR3 length: 15 amino acids. The CDR3 coding sequence is TGTGCCAGTAGTATAGTACAGGGCCCCAATCAGCCCCAGCATTTT. Protein product: CASSIVQGPNQPQHF. The whole variable domain, remainder taken from reference TRBV19 and TRBJ1-5, is DGGITQSPKYLFRKEGQNVTLSCEQNLNHDAMYWYRQDPGQGLRLIYYSQIVNDFQKGDIAEGYSVSREKKESFPLTVTSAQKNPTAFYLCASSIVQGPNQPQHFGDGTRLSIL.

CDR3 in amino acids: CASRGQGRTSYGYTF. In DNA, the CDR3 is TGTGCCAGCCGAGGACAGGGAAGGACAAGCTATGGCTACACCTTC. The chain employs TRBV10-3 and TRBJ1-2, with 8 bases aligning to TRBD1. CDR1 and CDR2 from the germline V gene are ENHRY and SYGVKD. J gave up 4 bases and V 10 bases, and 14 bases lay outside the gene matches. CDR3 length: 15 amino acids.

The rearrangement joins TRBV18 to TRBJ1-5; D is uncertain. Trimming took off 2 bases at V and 7 bases at J, with 9 bases between the two ends. Germline V lookup: CDR1 KGHSH, CDR2 LQKENI. The CDR3 is made up of 13 amino acids. For the CDR3, the DNA is TGTGCCAGCTCACCAATGGGCGACCAGCCCCAGCATTTT. This translates into CASSPMGDQPQHF. Based on the CDR3 plus reference TRBV18 and TRBJ1-5, the full variable domain is NAGVMQNPRHLVRRRGQEARLRCSPMKGHSHVYWYRQLPEEGLKFMVYLQKENIIDESGMPKERFSAEFPKEGPSILRIQQVVRGDSAAYFCASSPMGDQPQHFGDGTRLSIL.

The chain has TRBV29-1 and TRBJ1-2, with D possibly matching TRBD1 (6 bases). The V end was cut by 6 bases, the J end by 6 bases, with 11 bases between. The CDR3 runs 11 residues. Germline V CDR1 and CDR2: SQVTM, ANQGSEA. The CDR3 DNA reads as TGCAGCGTCAGGGGTATGGATGGCTACACCTTC. It translates to CSVRGMDGYTF.

There are a few counts of this clone. The chain couples TRBV3-1 (or the pseudogene TRBV3-2) to TRBJ2-3, with D possibly matching TRBD2 (5 bases). Trimming took off 3 bases at V and 0 bases at J, with 7 bases between the two ends. The length of the CDR3 is 14 residues. CDR1 and CDR2 (germline): LGHDT, YNNKEL (reference sequence). This CDR3 is CASSQDWSTDTQYF. The DNA for the CDR3 is TGTGCCAGCAGCCAGGACTGGAGCACAGATACGCAGTATTTT.

The chain joins TRBV6-5 to TRBJ2-3, with TRBD2 matching 11 bases. Looked up from germline, CDR1 is MNHEY and CDR2 is SVGAGI. V lost 7 bases, J lost 4 bases, and 7 bases stayed unmatched. This CDR3 has 15 residues. In DNA form, the CDR3 reads TGTGCCAGCACCGTCACTAGCGGGAGTGCAGATACGCAGTATTTT. Its protein is CASTVTSGSADTQYF.

The chain employs TRBV6-5 and TRBJ2-7; 12 bases map to TRBD2. V lost 7 bases, J lost 5 bases, and 6 bases stayed unmatched. The CDR3 totals 14 residues. CDR1 and CDR2 from the germline V gene are MNHEY and SVGAGI. The CDR3 spells CASTKTSGSHEQYF. DNA of the CDR3: TGTGCCAGCACCAAGACTAGCGGGAGCCACGAGCAGTACTTC.

The chain has TRBV6-4 and TRBJ1-4; a weak D match, TRBD1 (6 bases). The CDR3 totals 14 residues. The V end lost 4 bases, the J end lost 8 bases, and 14 bases lay between the germline ends. Germline CDR1 reads MRHNA; CDR2 reads SNTAGT. The CDR3 DNA sequence: TGTGCCAGCAGTGTCAGGGGCGCAAAGGAAAAACTGTTTTTT. It encodes CASSVRGAKEKLFF.

V is TRBV7-6 and J is TRBJ1-3; 7 positions match TRBD1. The V gene's germline CDR1 is SGHVS and CDR2 FNYEAQ. Germline trimming cut 4 bases from V and 2 bases from J; bases unmatched to any gene: 11. CDR3 length equals 17 residues. The CDR3: CASSSRPFGTAGNTIYF. DNA for the CDR3: TGTGCCAGCAGCTCACGACCGTTCGGGACAGCTGGAAACACCATATATTTT. Together with reference TRBV7-6 and TRBJ1-3, the CDR3 gives the full variable domain: GAGVSQSPRYKVTKRGQDVALRCDPISGHVSLYWYRQALGQGPEFLTYFNYEAQQDKSGLPNDRFSAERPEGSISTLTIQRTEQRDSAMYRCASSSRPFGTAGNTIYFGEGSWLTVV.

The chain combines TRBV4-1 with TRBJ2-7; the match to TRBD1 covers 9 bases. The trim removed 0 bases at V and 3 bases at J, leaving 6 bases unmatched. CDR3 length: 16 amino acids. The germline V gene encodes CDR1 MGHRA and CDR2 YSYEKL. CDR3 nucleotide sequence: TGCGCCAGCAGCCAAGATTGGTGGACAGGGGACTACGAGCAGTACTTC. It is translated as CASSQDWWTGDYEQYF.